Sequencing of this TCR beta chain was carried out in a study of TIL therapy for anti-PD-1-resistant metastatic lung cancer. As for the study in general: Median tumor mutation burden was under 1.9 mutations per megabase.

The immunoSEQ assay was v3. Repertoires were generated with immunoSEQ multiplex PCR, while TCRdb's copy carries only in-frame clones and drops some. The table has tens of thousands of clones, approximately 70% seen once. Time point meaning: pre-treatment sample, taken before nivolumab and TIL therapy. The tumor samples were excised metastases, mostly pleural nodules or supraclavicular lymph nodes. The ends were cut back, 9 bases at V and 2 bases at J, with 17 bases in the middle. Germline assignment: CDR1 MDHEN and CDR2 SYDVKM. The CDR3 covers 14 residues. The receptor was isolated from a person aged 25 to 85 with non-small cell lung cancer. Specimen: tumor tissue, collected at baseline. The chain employs TRBV28 and TRBJ2-7; either TRBD1 or TRBD2 may fit D (5 bases each). The CDR3: CASSEGRAPYEQYF. DNA for the CDR3: TGTGCCAGTTCAGAGGGCAGGGCCCCCTACGAGCAGTACTTC.